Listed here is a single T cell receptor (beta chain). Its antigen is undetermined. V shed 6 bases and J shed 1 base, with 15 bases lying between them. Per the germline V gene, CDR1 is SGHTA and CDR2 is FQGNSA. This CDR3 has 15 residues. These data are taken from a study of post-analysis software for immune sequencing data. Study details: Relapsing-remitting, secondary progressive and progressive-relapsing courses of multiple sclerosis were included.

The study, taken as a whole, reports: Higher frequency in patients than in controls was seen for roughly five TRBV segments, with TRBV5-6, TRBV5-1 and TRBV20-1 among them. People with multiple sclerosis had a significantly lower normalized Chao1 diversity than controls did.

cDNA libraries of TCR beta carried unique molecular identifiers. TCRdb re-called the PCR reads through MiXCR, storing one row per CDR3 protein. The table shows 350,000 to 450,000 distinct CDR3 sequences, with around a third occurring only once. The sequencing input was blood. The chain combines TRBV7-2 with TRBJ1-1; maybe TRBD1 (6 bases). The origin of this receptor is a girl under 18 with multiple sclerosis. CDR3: CASRGGGTANTEAFF. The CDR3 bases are TGTGCCAGCAGGGGAGGGGGGACCGCGAACACTGAAGCTTTCTTT.